These 5 T cell receptor beta chains came from one sample sequenced in a study of T cells after yellow fever vaccination. TCRdb independently ran MiXCR on the 5' RACE reads; one entry per CDR3 protein. The repertoire has roughly 48,000 distinct CDR3 sequences, about 6.6% of them found once; the top ten carry 24%. The sequencing here drew on CD8+ T cells not binding an NS4B(214-222) dextramer, sorted from PBMCs, taken about 41 days after the first yellow fever vaccination. These receptors originate from a man younger than 30 who received the YFV17D yellow fever vaccine.

The sample holds a few counts of this clonotype. V and J are TRBV7-3 and TRBJ2-3; TRBD2 matches 13 bases. This CDR3 region has 16 residues. Unmatched junction bases numbered 4, after V lost 5 bases and J lost 2 bases. The germline gives CDR1 SGHTA, CDR2 FQGTGA. The CDR3 spells CASSLLAGGPTDTQYF. The DNA of the CDR3 is TGTGCCAGCAGCCTACTAGCGGGGGGGCCCACAGATACGCAGTATTTT.

In its sample, this clonotype was seen many times. This chain joins TRBV7-8 and TRBJ2-7; TRBD1 matches 11 bases. CDR1 and CDR2 from the germline V gene are SGHVS and FQNEAQ. The CDR3 extends over 16 amino acids. The V and J ends lost 2 bases and 0 bases, in that order; junction bases with no gene match: 3. In nucleotides, the CDR3 is TGTGCCAGCAGCTTATCCGGGACAGGGGGCTCCTACGAGCAGTACGTC. Translating gives CASSLSGTGGSYEQYV.

The chain has TRBV5-1 and TRBJ2-3; 11 nucleotides agree with TRBD2. The CDR3 covers 16 residues. The junction had 12 bases not matched to a gene; V was cut back by 4 bases and J by 8 bases. Germline V gene data show CDR1 as SGHRS and CDR2 as YFSETQ. For the CDR3, the DNA is TGCGCCAGCAGCGTGGAACTAGCGGGGGCCCTAGTTACGCAGTATTTT. It codes for CASSVELAGALVTQYF.

The chain recombines TRBV5-4 with TRBJ2-1; TRBD2 matches 8 bases. V dropped 2 bases and J dropped 8; count of bases not matched to a gene: 12. This CDR3 spans 16 amino acids. Germline-derived CDR1 and CDR2 are SGHNT and YYREEE (reference sequence). The CDR3 loop is CASSFAGLASGDEQFF. DNA for the CDR3: TGTGCCAGCAGCTTCGCCGGACTAGCATCCGGCGATGAGCAGTTCTTC.

This clonotype was counted at least ten times. The V and J genes are TRBV11-1 and TRBJ2-1; TRBD2 might be the D (6 bases). CDR3 length: 18 amino acids. The V gene lost 1 base and the J gene lost 6 bases, with 22 bases spanning the gap. Germline assignment: CDR1 SGHAT and CDR2 FQDESV (reference sequence). For the CDR3, the DNA is TGTGCCAGCAGCTTAGGGGTTGAGCGTCTAGCGTTCCTCAATGAGCAGTTCTTC. It yields the protein CASSLGVERLAFLNEQFF. Full variable domain (rest looked up from reference TRBV11-1 and TRBJ2-1): EAEVAQSPRYKITEKSQAVAFWCDPISGHATLYWYRQILGQGPELLVQFQDESVVDDSQLPKDRFSAERLKGVDSTLKIQPAELGDSAMYLCASSLGVERLAFLNEQFFGPGTRLTVL.